This T cell receptor (beta chain) is from a study of cytomegalovirus exposure and HLA in healthy donors listed by TCRdb under 2017. Notes on the research overall: In an earlier analysis of 587 of the donors, 250 to 300 Gb of sequence data and just under 120 million unique TCR beta sequences from about 179 million T cells were reported. The later analysis used no new phenotypic data to find candidate immune exposures, relying instead on TCR beta sequences and their occurrence across donors. About 280 gigabases of sequencing data and around 85 million unique TCR sequences made up an early release that covered approximately 620 HLA-typed donors. In a later genetic analysis, genome-wide SNP genotypes for about 55% of the roughly 700 donors were used, and that subset was treated as a discovery cohort. The study combined high-throughput TCR immunosequencing, statistical association of individual TCRs with disease status, and machine learning to predict cytomegalovirus infection status. The study aimed to test whether cataloging public T cell receptors could reveal signatures of past pathogen exposure. Donor age, sex, ethnicity and CMV serostatus were collected together with the repertoire data. The number of typed donors differed by locus: about 620-640 for A, B, C, DRB1 and DQB1; 500 to 550 for DQA1; 606 for DPA1; and roughly 470 for DPB1. Among 300 to 500 genotyped donors of the cohort, an average of roughly 230,000 unique TCR beta nucleotide sequences was sequenced per donor, of which about 19% were non-productive. Class I and class II HLA loci were covered by the typing at four-digit resolution. All discovery cohort repertoires had been generated on a single sequencing platform. In addition to the first cohort of 650 to 750 subjects, a separate validation cohort of 120 different subjects was used. To decide whether each TCR beta V gene segment behaved as functional or pseudogenic, an earlier analysis of approximately 590 of the donors relied on high-throughput TCR beta sequencing. Using immunosequencing, the study profiled T cell repertoires from about 610 subjects and related those repertoires to cytomegalovirus serostatus. Of the roughly 430 genotyped donors, approximately 83% fell in the genetic ancestry cluster associated with self-reported Caucasian donors. Because of strong linkage in the cohort, 4 to 6 DR-DQ haplotypes were treated as single units for association and clustering. In a later analysis, previously published TCR beta repertoires from 670 or so donors were re-analyzed and high-resolution HLA genotyping was added so that TCR occurrence patterns could be studied.

Remarks on this clone: Its antigen target is currently unknown. The input lacks base qualities; no much larger clone sits a single base away.

To prepare the library, the immunoSEQ multiplex PCR assay was applied. A mixture of 60 forward primers for TCR Vbeta segments and 13 reverse primers for TCR Jbeta segments was used in the multiplex PCR. The CDR3 region of rearranged TCR beta genes was amplified from genomic DNA with a multiplex PCR assay. The Illumina HiSeq System was used to sequence the amplified TCR beta libraries as 87-base-pair reads. Regarding the original processing steps: In a later analysis, tens of millions of unique TCR beta chains were counted across the roughly 610 repertoires, and roughly 9.9 million of these chains were shared by at least two donors. To remove PCR and sequencing errors, raw reads were error-corrected and collapsed into unique sequences using a nearest-neighbor algorithm that merged closely related sequences. Alignment of CDR3 sequences to IMGT reference sequences was used to assign V, D and J gene segments. For a sequence to be retained, a match of at least six nucleotides was required to both a V gene segment and a J gene segment. Rearrangements were classified as productive when the CDR3 lacked stop codons and remained in frame with V and J, and all other rearrangements were classified as non-productive. Following IMGT convention, CDR3 was defined as the stretch from the second conserved V-encoded cysteine to the conserved J-encoded phenylalanine. The earlier analysis of approximately 590 of the donors excluded any sequence lacking an unambiguous match to a single V gene segment. In an earlier analysis of around 590 of the donors, a V segment was called functional when productive rearrangements were above 56.7%, and segregating when the standard deviation between donors exceeded 5%. A statistical classification framework was built to diagnose cytomegalovirus status from the catalog of TCR beta chain sequences. A later analysis assigned V and J genes by comparing TCR nucleotide sequences with IMGT/GENE-DB human TR gene sequences. Using the TCRdist pipeline, a later analysis assigned CDR3 sequences along with most-parsimonious VDJ recombination scenarios. In a later analysis, each TCR beta chain was defined by its CDR3 amino acid sequence together with its V-gene family, and reads without a unique V-gene family were excluded. A later analysis removed roughly 590 highly shared, low-generation-probability nucleotide sequences to deal with suspected cross-contamination and a sequencing artifact. For each public chain, a later analysis derived a clonal expansion index from normalized ranks of inferred template counts within each repertoire. A later analysis computed generation probabilities with a VDJ recombination model fitted to out-of-frame rearrangements, and checked the results against IGoR. Hypergeometric tests were used in a later analysis to score TCR-TCR, TCR-HLA and TCR-CMV co-occurrence, with a repertoire-size bias correction applied to the TCR pairs. A later analysis estimated false discovery rates by permuting HLA or CMV assignments 20 times. In a later analysis, co-occurring TCRs were grouped with DBSCAN, and TCRdist sequence similarity was added when clustering was performed within HLA-allele-positive subsets. Co-occurrence clustering excluded repertoires with fewer than 30,000 or more than 120,000 public chains, plus five with anomalous nucleotide sharing. TCRdb took over this immuneACCESS table, retaining in-frame rearrangements with V and J assigned. Such tables are incomplete; in checked studies, under half of the missing clones stem from an unresolved V gene, and the remainder is unexplained. Clone size and V and J calls were adopted from that table, with D and trimming inferred from the DNA. This sample is represented by 95,000 to 150,000 clones; approximately 72% of them were singletons. The ten largest account for just over 8% of the sample.

What the work shows at the level of the full study, not this receptor alone: The cohort was sequenced for TCR beta chains only, and without alpha or paired-chain data the features that could be detected were limited. In a later genetic analysis, a missense DCLRE1C variant was associated with V-gene and J-gene trimming of TCR beta chains, and the association was replicated in an independent cohort. Roughly uniform sequencing depth across donors was assumed in presence/absence analyses, although this assumption may not hold. The earlier analysis of approximately 560 of the donors excluded 15 to 20 rarely observed V segments, including chromosome 9 orphons, because counts were too low. The classifier was reported to diagnose cytomegalovirus status with high specificity and sensitivity in both the original and validation cohorts. The only immune exposure information available for the cohort was CMV serostatus. Linkage disequilibrium might explain the correlated functional status among segregating V segments, but an unknown experimental factor could not be ruled out. In a later analysis, HLA-associated TCR beta chains were found to be more clonally expanded and to have lower generation probabilities than equally common non-associated chains. The authors suggested that the approach could potentially be generalized to other disease states and immunological phenotypes. In a later analysis, several top co-occurrence clusters were reported to appear linked to parvovirus B19, influenza, CMV and Epstein-Barr virus. A later analysis associated roughly 17,000 TCR beta sequences with specific HLA alleles at a false discovery rate of 0.05. The study gave a list of about 150 TCR beta chains associated with cytomegalovirus. A few of the identified cytomegalovirus-associated TCR beta chains were confirmed in vitro to be specific for cytomegalovirus antigens. A cluster of highly shared sequence variants was judged likely to be a technical artifact of the sequencing pipeline. Because HLA typing was unavailable for some donors at each locus, only the typed subset was used in association tests. A further reported finding was that TCR beta sequences accurately predicted the HLA-A and HLA-B alleles for most subjects in the first cohort. A later analysis found that most CMV-associated TCR beta chains appeared HLA-restricted, with HLA associations seemingly driven largely by CMV exposure. While some public TCRs were present in many individuals, most TCR sequences turned up only very rarely across donors. Assigning TCR associations to individual alleles was difficult when HLA alleles, especially DR and DQ, strongly co-occurred. In a later analysis, the rate of TCR association differed among HLA loci, with DRB1 alleles having the most associated TCRs and HLA-C alleles having the fewest. In an earlier analysis of around 600 of the donors, most TCR beta V segments appeared in productive rearrangements about 87% or about 30% of the time, broadly matching IMGT annotations. According to a later genetic analysis, donors in an Asian-associated ancestry cluster had fewer N-insertions in productive TCRs than the roughly 700-donor mean.

The cohort was made up of about 610 healthy bone marrow donors. At the time of sampling, every cohort member was nominally healthy, though immune exposures that went unrecorded were likely present. The donor was CMV seropositive and belonged to the group of 270 or so seropositive cohort members. Each donor provided a peripheral blood sample, and peripheral blood mononuclear cells were used for TCR beta sequencing. Genomic DNA was extracted from the blood cell samples with the Qiagen DNeasy Blood Extraction Kit. The sequenced material came from PBMCs. This receptor was obtained from a woman aged 40 to 49 in good health and CMV-seropositive.

This receptor has the CDR3 CATTRGMNTEAFF. The DNA sequence is given as TGTGCCACCACCCGCGGCATGAACACTGAAGCTTTCTTT. The V gene is TRBV7-2 and the J gene is TRBJ1-1, with the identity of the D gene unclear. Trimming removed 10 bases from V and 0 bases from J, leaving 12 bases between the germline ends. Via the germline V gene, CDR1 is SGHTA and CDR2 FQGNSA. The CDR3 holds 13 amino acids from the cysteine to the phenylalanine. CDR3 DNA is the only sequence kept; it has 39 bases, read in frame from the first base.